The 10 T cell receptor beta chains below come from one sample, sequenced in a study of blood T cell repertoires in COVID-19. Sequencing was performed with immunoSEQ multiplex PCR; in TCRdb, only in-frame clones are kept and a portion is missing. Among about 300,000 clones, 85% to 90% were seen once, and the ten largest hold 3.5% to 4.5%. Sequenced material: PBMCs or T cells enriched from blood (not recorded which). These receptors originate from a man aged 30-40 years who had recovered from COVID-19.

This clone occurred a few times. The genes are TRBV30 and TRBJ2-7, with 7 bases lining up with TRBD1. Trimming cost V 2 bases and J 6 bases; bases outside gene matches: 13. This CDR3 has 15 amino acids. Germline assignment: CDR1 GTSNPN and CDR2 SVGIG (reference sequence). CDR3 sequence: CAWSPTQGFSGEQYF. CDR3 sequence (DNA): TGTGCCTGGAGTCCGACACAGGGGTTTTCGGGCGAGCAGTACTTC.

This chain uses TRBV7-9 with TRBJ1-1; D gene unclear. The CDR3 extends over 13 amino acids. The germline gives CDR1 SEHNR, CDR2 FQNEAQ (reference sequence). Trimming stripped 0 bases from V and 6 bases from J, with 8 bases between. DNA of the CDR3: TGTGCCAGCAGCTTAGCTTCCGGGGCTGAAGCTTTCTTT. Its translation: CASSLASGAEAFF. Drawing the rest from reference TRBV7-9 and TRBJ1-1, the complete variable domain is DTGVSQNPRHKITKRGQNVTFRCDPISEHNRLYWYRQTLGQGPEFLTYFQNEAQLEKSRLLSDRFSAERPKGSFSTLEIQRTEQGDSAMYLCASSLASGAEAFFGQGTRLTVV.

The CDR3 region is CATSRQGRVYGYTF. The CDR3 DNA is TGTGCCACCAGCAGACAGGGAAGGGTCTATGGCTACACCTTC. The chain links TRBV15 to TRBJ1-2, with D possibly being TRBD1 (5 bases). CDR1 and CDR2 (germline): LNHNV, YYDKDF (reference sequence). The CDR3 totals 14 residues. The V gene lost 2 bases and the J gene lost 4 bases, with 11 bases spanning the gap.

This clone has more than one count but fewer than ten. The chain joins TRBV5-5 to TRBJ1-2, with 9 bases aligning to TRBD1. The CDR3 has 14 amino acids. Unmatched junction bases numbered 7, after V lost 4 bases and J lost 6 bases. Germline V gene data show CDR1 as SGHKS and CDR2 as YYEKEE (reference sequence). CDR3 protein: CASSIPGQGNGYTF. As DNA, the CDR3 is TGTGCCAGCAGCATTCCGGGACAGGGCAATGGCTACACCTTC.

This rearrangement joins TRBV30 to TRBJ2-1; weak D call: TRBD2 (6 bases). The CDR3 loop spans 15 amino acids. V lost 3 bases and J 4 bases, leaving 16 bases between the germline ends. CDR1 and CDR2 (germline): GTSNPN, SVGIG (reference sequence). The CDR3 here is CAWRETSWVYNEQFF. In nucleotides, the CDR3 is TGTGCCTGGAGGGAGACTAGTTGGGTTTACAATGAGCAGTTCTTC.

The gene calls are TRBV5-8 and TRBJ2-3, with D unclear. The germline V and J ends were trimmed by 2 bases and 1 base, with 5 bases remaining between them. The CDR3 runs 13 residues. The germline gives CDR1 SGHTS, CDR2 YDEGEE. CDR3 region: CASSFSRTDTQYF. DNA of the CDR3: TGTGCCAGCAGCTTCTCCCGCACAGATACGCAGTATTTT.

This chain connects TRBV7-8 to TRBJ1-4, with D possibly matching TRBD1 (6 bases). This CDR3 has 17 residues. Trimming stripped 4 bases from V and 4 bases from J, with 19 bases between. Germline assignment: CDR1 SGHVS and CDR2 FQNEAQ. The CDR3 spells CASSSQPTGRINEKLFF. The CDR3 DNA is TGTGCCAGCAGCTCGCAACCTACAGGGCGCATTAATGAAAAACTGTTTTTT. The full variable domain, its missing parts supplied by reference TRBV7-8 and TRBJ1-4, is GAGVSQSPRYKVAKRGQDVALRCDPISGHVSLFWYQQALGQGPEFLTYFQNEAQLDKSGLPSDRFFAERPEGSVSTLKIQRTQQEDSAVYLCASSSQPTGRINEKLFFGSGTQLSVL.

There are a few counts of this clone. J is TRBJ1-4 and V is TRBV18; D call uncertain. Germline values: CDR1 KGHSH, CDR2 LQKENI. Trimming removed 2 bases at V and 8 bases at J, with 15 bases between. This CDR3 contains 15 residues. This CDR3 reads CASSPSPTLGEKLFF. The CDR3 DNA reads TGTGCCAGCTCACCATCACCCACGCTAGGCGAAAAACTGTTTTTT.

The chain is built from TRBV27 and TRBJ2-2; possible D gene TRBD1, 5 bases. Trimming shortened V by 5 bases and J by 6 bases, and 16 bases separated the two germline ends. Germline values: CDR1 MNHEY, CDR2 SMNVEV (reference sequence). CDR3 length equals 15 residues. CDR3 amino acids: CASSLLQGLAGELFF. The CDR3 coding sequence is TGTGCCAGCAGTCTCCTGCAGGGATTGGCCGGGGAGCTGTTTTTT.

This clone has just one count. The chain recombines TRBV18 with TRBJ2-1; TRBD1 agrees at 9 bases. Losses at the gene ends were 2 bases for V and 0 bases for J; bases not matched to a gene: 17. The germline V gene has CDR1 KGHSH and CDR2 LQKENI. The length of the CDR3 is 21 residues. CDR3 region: CASSPRQTGQGLKSSYNEQFF. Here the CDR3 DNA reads TGTGCCAGCTCACCAAGACAGACAGGACAGGGGCTAAAGAGCTCCTACAATGAGCAGTTCTTC. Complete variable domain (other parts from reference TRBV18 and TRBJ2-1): NAGVMQNPRHLVRRRGQEARLRCSPMKGHSHVYWYRQLPEEGLKFMVYLQKENIIDESGMPKERFSAEFPKEGPSILRIQQVVRGDSAAYFCASSPRQTGQGLKSSYNEQFFGPGTRLTVL.